These 9 T cell receptor beta chains originate from one sample sequenced in a study of early T cells in non-severe SARS-CoV-2 infection. TCRdb recomputed calls from the 5' RACE reads with MiXCR, one row per CDR3 protein. There are approximately 56,000 distinct CDR3 sequences in the sample; about 10% occur only once, and approximately 6.5% lies in the top ten. The sequencing sample was made of whole blood. The receptors originated from an adult who was a healthcare worker with PCR-confirmed SARS-CoV-2 infection or an uninfected control (not recorded which).

This clonotype was detected a few times. The chain links TRBV7-9 to TRBJ1-6; TRBD1 matches 7 bases. This CDR3 contains 16 residues. The junction had 12 bases not matched to a gene; V was cut back by 5 bases and J by 8 bases. Germline V lookup: CDR1 SEHNR, CDR2 FQNEAQ (reference sequence). CDR3 amino acids: CASSPPTGLYDSPLHF. CDR3 DNA sequence: TGTGCCAGCAGCCCCCCGACAGGGTTGTATGATTCACCCCTCCACTTT.

V gene TRBV30 combines with J gene TRBJ2-1; D may be TRBD2 (6 bases). Germline V CDR1 and CDR2: GTSNPN, SVGIG (reference sequence). This CDR3 is 13 amino acids long. Trimming removed 4 bases at V and 10 bases at J, with 17 bases between. CDR3 region: CAWKVLGGKEQFF. As DNA, the CDR3 is TGTGCCTGGAAGGTTCTCGGAGGGAAAGAGCAGTTCTTC.

This chain's CDR3 is CASSLQGRTDTQYF. In nucleotides, the CDR3 is TGTGCCAGCAGTCTACAGGGGAGGACAGATACGCAGTATTTT. The gene calls are TRBV2 and TRBJ2-3; D is possibly TRBD1 (7 bases). The V gene's germline CDR1 is SNHLY and CDR2 FYNNEI. V gave up 5 bases and J gave up 3 bases, with 12 bases separating them. This CDR3 spans 14 amino acids. The variable domain in full, completed from reference TRBV2 and TRBJ2-3, reads EPEVTQTPSHQVTQMGQEVILRCVPISNHLYFYWYRQILGQKVEFLVSFYNNEISEKSEIFDDQFSVERPDGSNFTLKIRSTKLEDSAMYFCASSLQGRTDTQYFGPGTRLTVL.

A few counts support this clonotype. Germline and junction disagree at one end, which may indicate a read error. The chain has TRBV7-7 and TRBJ2-6; D not certain. From germline, CDR1 is SSHAT and CDR2 FNYEAQ (reference sequence). The CDR3 contains 14 residues. The CDR3 is CASSSSSGANVLTF. The CDR3 DNA reads TGTGCTAGCAGCTCAAGCTCTGGGGCCAACGTCCTGACTTTC.

The rearrangement uses TRBV7-9 and TRBJ2-3, with TRBD2 matching 7 bases. This CDR3 is 12 amino acids long. Germline V gene sequence: CDR1 SEHNR, CDR2 FQNEAQ (reference sequence). The CDR3 coding sequence is TGTAGCGGGACCCCTAACACAGATACGCAGTATTTT. Translated, it gives CSGTPNTDTQYF.

This clonotype was counted ten times or more. This chain connects TRBV12-3 or TRBV12-4 to TRBJ2-1; perhaps D is TRBD1 or TRBD2 (5 bases each). The CDR3 extends over 15 amino acids. Trimming removed 6 bases from V and 6 bases from J, with 18 bases in between. The CDR3 sequence is CASSLRVGGPNEQFF. In DNA form, the CDR3 reads TGTGCCAGCAGCCTGCGGGTTGGGGGTCCCAATGAGCAGTTCTTC.

The chain couples TRBV20-1 to TRBJ2-1, with 13 nucleotides matching TRBD2. V lost 6 bases and J lost 3; bases outside the gene matches: 8. Germline CDR1 DFQATT, CDR2 SNEGSKA (reference sequence). The CDR3 loop spans 16 amino acids. The CDR3 loop is CSAGRGTSGNYNEQFF. The CDR3 region has the DNA TGCAGTGCCGGCCGCGGGACTAGCGGGAACTACAATGAGCAGTTCTTC.

This clonotype was seen more than once but under ten times. A single base separates this from a much larger clone, so it may be a read error. The CDR3 loop is CSVVGKNTEAFF. CDR3 coding DNA: TGCAGCGTCGTGGGGAAGAACACTGAAGCTTTCTTT. This chain joins TRBV29-1 and TRBJ1-1; no firm D call. With 6 bases removed from V and 1 base from J, the gap between germline ends came to 9 bases. CDR3 length: 12 amino acids. In germline, CDR1 is SQVTM, CDR2 ANQGSEA.

CDR3 sequence (DNA): TGCAGCGCACGGGGGAACGGTGAGCAGTTCTTC. Translation gives CSARGNGEQFF. This rearrangement joins TRBV29-1 to TRBJ2-1, with D possibly TRBD2 on 6 matching bases. Germline CDR1 is SQVTM and CDR2 is ANQGSEA. The V gene lost 7 bases and the J gene lost 9 bases, with 13 bases spanning the gap. The CDR3 is 11 residues long.